This T cell receptor beta chain was captured in a study of blood T cell repertoires in COVID-19. Study-wide background: Sites in the United States, Italy and Spain provided acute and convalescent COVID-19 samples.

V dropped 0 bases and J dropped 3 bases, with 17 bases sitting between them. The CDR3 consists of 17 residues. Germline V gene sequence: CDR1 LNHNV, CDR2 YYDKDF (reference sequence). Under the authors' procedure: Reference gene primer amplification yielded estimated nucleated cell counts. Sequenced by immunoSEQ multiplex PCR; TCRdb stores in-frame clones only, minus some. V and J calls and clone size are copied from that table; D and trimming were computed from the DNA. This repertoire shows about 480,000 clones, around 89% found once; its top ten account for more than 4%. The sample comprised peripheral blood. The rearrangement uses TRBV15 and TRBJ1-1, with a possible D match to TRBD1 (6 bases). This receptor was taken from a woman under 40 with acute or convalescent COVID-19. The CDR3 DNA is TGTGCCACCAGCAGAGATAGCAGGATGACAGGCCACACTGAAGCTTTCTTT. As protein: CATSRDSRMTGHTEAFF.